The rows below give T cell receptor beta chains drawn from one sample of a study of T-cell memory formation after mild COVID-19. Each CDR3 protein is one row after TCRdb ran MiXCR on the 5' RACE reads. Among 100,000 or so distinct CDR3 sequences, around 10% were seen once, and the ten largest hold about 40%. Sequencing was carried out using PBMCs or a T cell subset sorted from them (not recorded which). The receptors stem from a man aged 18 to 29 who had mild COVID-19 (a few samples of this study predate the infection). Cell type and time point are not known. The CDR3 runs from the conserved cysteine through the conserved F or W. Each record gives: D gene, clone size, J gene, V gene, CDR3 protein, CDR3 DNA. A D gene is named only where the DNA matches it firmly. Clone sizes are given selectively: once, few, many, or a class where the clone is expanded.

-	few	TRBJ1-1	TRBV11-2	CASSAEMNTEAFF	TGTGCCAGCAGCGCCGAGATGAACACTGAAGCTTTCTTT
TRBD2	few	TRBJ2-5	TRBV7-9	CASSSRDGLAGPYQETQYF	TGTGCCAGCAGCTCCAGGGATGGACTAGCGGGACCATACCAAGAGACCCAGTACTTC
-	few	TRBJ2-3	TRBV28	CASRTPGGDTQYF	TGTGCCAGCAGAACCCCCGGGGGAGATACGCAGTATTTT
TRBD1	few	TRBJ1-5	TRBV4-2	CASRGQGAYSNQPQHF	TGTGCCAGCAGGGGGCAGGGGGCATATAGCAATCAGCCCCAGCATTTT
-	few	TRBJ2-1	TRBV4-3	CASSQGKASDEQFF	TGCGCCAGCAGCCAAGGCAAAGCATCCGATGAGCAGTTCTTC
-	-	TRBJ2-1	TRBV5-1	CASSPPRGSYNEQFF	TGCGCCAGCAGCCCCCCCAGGGGTTCCTACAATGAGCAGTTCTTC
TRBD2	few	TRBJ2-1	TRBV20-1	CSARANRRGGREQFF	TGCAGTGCTAGAGCGAATAGGCGGGGGGGCCGGGAGCAGTTCTTC
TRBD1	-	TRBJ2-6	TRBV5-1	CASSPGQGTGANVMTF	TGCGCCAGCAGCCCGGGACAGGGAACTGGGGCCAACGTCATGACTTTC
-	few	TRBJ2-1	TRBV6-5	CASSPDGRANNEQFF	TGTGCCAGCAGTCCAGACGGGCGAGCGAACAATGAGCAGTTCTTC
TRBD1	few	TRBJ1-6	TRBV7-3	CASSASSRGIVNSPLHF	TGTGCCAGCAGCGCCTCGAGCAGGGGGATCGTTAATTCACCCCTCCACTTT
-	few	TRBJ1-1	TRBV4-3	CASSLSTGLEAFF	TGCGCCAGCAGCCTATCCACAGGTCTTGAAGCTTTCTTT
TRBD1	-	TRBJ1-2	TRBV2	CATLQGVYYGYTF	TGTGCCACATTACAGGGGGTGTACTATGGCTACACCTTC
-	few	TRBJ1-1	TRBV27	CASQRSGEGKTNTEAFF	TGTGCCAGCCAAAGGTCGGGAGAGGGGAAGACGAACACTGAAGCTTTCTTT
TRBD1	many	TRBJ2-1	TRBV19	CASSIGLGQGAGEQFF	TGTGCCAGTAGTATAGGTCTGGGGCAGGGGGCGGGTGAGCAGTTCTTC
-	-	TRBJ2-2	TRBV9	CASSGTLNRGELFF	TGTGCCAGCAGTGGGACCCTCAATCGCGGGGAGCTGTTTTTT
-	few	TRBJ1-4	TRBV20-1	CSAREAANEKLFF	TGCAGTGCTAGGGAGGCGGCTAATGAAAAACTGTTTTTT
-	-	TRBJ1-1	TRBV7-9	CASSPEGDTEAFF	TGTGCCAGCAGCCCCGAGGGGGACACTGAAGCTTTCTTT
-	-	TRBJ2-1	TRBV5-6	CASTVISYNEQFF	TGTGCCAGCACAGTTATCTCCTACAATGAGCAGTTCTTC
-	-	TRBJ1-1	TRBV24-1	CATSDGVGAFF	TGTGCCACCAGTGACGGGGTAGGCGCTTTCTTT
-	few	TRBJ1-5	TRBV4-1	CASSQGGGQPQHF	TGCGCCAGCAGCCAAGGGGGCGGTCAGCCCCAGCATTTT
-	few	TRBJ2-1	TRBV19	CASSPGGWDRHNEQFF	TGTGCCAGTAGTCCTGGGGGGTGGGACCGACACAATGAGCAGTTCTTC
-	-	TRBJ2-7	TRBV11-2	CASSDRGGGVPYEQYF	TGTGCCAGCAGCGATCGGGGCGGAGGGGTACCCTACGAGCAGTACTTC
-	few	TRBJ2-3	TRBV6-4	CASSGDATDTQYF	TGTGCCAGCAGTGGGGACGCAACAGATACGCAGTATTTT
-	many	TRBJ2-4	TRBV7-2	CASSLSFPILAKNIQYF	TGTGCCAGCAGCCTTTCCTTTCCAATACTAGCCAAAAACATTCAGTACTTC